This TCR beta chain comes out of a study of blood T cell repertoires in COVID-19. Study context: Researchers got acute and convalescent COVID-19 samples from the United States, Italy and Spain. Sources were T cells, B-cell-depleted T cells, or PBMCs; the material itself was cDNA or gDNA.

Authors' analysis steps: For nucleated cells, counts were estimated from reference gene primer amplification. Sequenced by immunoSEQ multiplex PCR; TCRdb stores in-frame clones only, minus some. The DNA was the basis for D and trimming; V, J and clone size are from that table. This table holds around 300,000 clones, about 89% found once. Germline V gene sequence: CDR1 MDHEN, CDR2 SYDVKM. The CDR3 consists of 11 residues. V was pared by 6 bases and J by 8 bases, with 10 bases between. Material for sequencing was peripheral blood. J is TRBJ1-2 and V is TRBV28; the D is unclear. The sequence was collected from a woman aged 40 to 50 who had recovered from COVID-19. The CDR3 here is CASSWTAGYTF. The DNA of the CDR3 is TGTGCCAGCAGCTGGACTGCGGGCTACACCTTC.